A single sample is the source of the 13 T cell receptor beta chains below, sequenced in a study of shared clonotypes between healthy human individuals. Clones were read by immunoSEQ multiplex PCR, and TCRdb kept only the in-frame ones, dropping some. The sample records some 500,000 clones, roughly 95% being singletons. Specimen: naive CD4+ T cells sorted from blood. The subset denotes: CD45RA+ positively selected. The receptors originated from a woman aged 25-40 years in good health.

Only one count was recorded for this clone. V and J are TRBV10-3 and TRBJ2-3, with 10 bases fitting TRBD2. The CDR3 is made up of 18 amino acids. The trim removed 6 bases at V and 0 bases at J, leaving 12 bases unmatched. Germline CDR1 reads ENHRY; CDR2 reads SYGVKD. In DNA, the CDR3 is TGTGCCATCAGCGAACGAGGACTAGCGGATACTAGCACAGATACGCAGTATTTT. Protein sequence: CAISERGLADTSTDTQYF.

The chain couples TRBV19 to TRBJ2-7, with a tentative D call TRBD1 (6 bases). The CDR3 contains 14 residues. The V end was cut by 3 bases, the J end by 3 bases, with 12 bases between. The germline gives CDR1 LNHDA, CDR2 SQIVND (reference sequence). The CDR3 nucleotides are TGTGCCAGTAGTATGATAGGGACAAACTACGAGCAGTACTTC. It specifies CASSMIGTNYEQYF.

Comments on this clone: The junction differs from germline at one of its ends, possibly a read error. CDR3 loop: CASSQEGRRDF. For the CDR3, the DNA is TGCGCCAGCAGCCAGGAGGGACGCAGGGATTTT. The rearrangement links TRBV4-1 to TRBJ2-3; D may be TRBD2 (6 bases). This CDR3 comprises 11 residues. Germline V CDR1 and CDR2: MGHRA, YSYEKL.

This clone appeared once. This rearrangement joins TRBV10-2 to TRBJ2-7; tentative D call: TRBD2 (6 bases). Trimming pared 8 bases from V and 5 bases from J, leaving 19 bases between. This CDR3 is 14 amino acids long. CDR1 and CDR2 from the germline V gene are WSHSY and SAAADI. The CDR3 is CASGPLTGVNEQYF. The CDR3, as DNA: TGCGCCAGCGGACCCCTAACGGGGGTGAACGAGCAGTACTTC.

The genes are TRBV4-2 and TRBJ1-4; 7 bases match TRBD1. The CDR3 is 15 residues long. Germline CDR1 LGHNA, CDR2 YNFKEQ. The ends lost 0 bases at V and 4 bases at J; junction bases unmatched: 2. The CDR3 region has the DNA TGTGCCAGCAGCCAAGAACAGGGGAATAATGAAAAACTGTTTTTT. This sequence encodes CASSQEQGNNEKLFF.

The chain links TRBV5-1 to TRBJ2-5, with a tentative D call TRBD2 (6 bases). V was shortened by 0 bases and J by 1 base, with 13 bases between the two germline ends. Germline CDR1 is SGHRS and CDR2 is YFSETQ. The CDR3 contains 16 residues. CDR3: CASSLDLAPSQETQYF. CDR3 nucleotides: TGCGCCAGCAGCTTGGACCTAGCGCCTAGCCAAGAGACCCAGTACTTC.

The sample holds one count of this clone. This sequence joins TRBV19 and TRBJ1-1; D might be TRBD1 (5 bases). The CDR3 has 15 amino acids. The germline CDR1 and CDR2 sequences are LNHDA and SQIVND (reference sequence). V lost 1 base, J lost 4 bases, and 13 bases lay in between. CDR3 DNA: TGTGCCAGTAGTATAGCGGGGCCTTCCATCACTGAAGCTTTCTTT. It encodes CASSIAGPSITEAFF.

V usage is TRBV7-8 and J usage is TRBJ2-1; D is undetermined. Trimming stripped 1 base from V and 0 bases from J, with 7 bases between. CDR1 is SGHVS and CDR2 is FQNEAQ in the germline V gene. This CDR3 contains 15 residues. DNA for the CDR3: TGTGCCAGCAGCTTAGTGAGTAGCTCCTACAATGAGCAGTTCTTC. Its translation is CASSLVSSSYNEQFF.

This CDR3 is CASSEGVNTEAFF. The CDR3 bases are TGTGCCAGCAGTGAGGGAGTGAACACTGAAGCTTTCTTT. The chain employs TRBV6-4 and TRBJ1-1; D not certain. V lost 3 bases, J lost 0 bases, and 5 bases lay in between. Germline V gene sequence: CDR1 MRHNA, CDR2 SNTAGT. This CDR3 is 13 amino acids long.

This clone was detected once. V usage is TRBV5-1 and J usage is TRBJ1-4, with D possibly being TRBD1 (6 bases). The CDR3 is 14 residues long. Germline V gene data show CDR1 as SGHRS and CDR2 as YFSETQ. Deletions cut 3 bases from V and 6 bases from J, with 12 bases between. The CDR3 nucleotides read TGCGCCAGCAGCTCGACCGGGACATATGAAAAACTGTTTTTT. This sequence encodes CASSSTGTYEKLFF.

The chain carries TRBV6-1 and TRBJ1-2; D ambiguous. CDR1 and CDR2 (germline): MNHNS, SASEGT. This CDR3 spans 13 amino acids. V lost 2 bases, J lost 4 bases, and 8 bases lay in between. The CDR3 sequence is CASSEPGLYGYTF. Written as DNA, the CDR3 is TGTGCCAGCAGTGAACCTGGACTCTATGGCTACACCTTC.

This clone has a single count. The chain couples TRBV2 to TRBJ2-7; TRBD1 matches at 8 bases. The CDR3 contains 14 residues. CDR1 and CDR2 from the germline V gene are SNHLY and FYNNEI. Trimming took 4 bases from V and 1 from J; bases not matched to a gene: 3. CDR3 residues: CASSGRQGSYEQYF. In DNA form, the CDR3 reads TGTGCCAGCAGTGGCCGACAGGGGTCCTACGAGCAGTACTTC.

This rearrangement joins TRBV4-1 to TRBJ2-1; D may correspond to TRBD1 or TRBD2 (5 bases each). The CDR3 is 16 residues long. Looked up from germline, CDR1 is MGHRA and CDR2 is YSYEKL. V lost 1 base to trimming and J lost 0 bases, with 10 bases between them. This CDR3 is CASSQVEGSSYNEQFF. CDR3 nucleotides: TGCGCCAGCAGCCAAGTTGAGGGGAGCTCCTACAATGAGCAGTTCTTC.